The clone carrying this TCR beta chain was counted a few times. TCRdb reanalysed the 5' RACE reads using MiXCR and keeps one entry per CDR3 protein. Of 250,000 to 300,000 distinct CDR3 sequences in the sample, 20% were seen once. There are 11 residues in the CDR3. Between the trimmed V and J ends, which lost 8 bases and 5 bases, there was a span of 8 bases. CDR1 and CDR2 (germline): MNHNS, SASEGT. The data are from a study of CD8 T cells in ankylosing spondylitis. This sequence originates from a male donor with ankylosing spondylitis or in good health (not recorded which). The gene calls are TRBV6-1 and TRBJ2-3; unclear D gene. Sequencing was performed on blood, either unsorted or a sorted T cell fraction (not recorded which). The CDR3 spells CASLTRDTQYF. The CDR3 bases are TGTGCCAGCCTGACGAGAGATACGCAGTATTTT.